This TCR beta chain came from a study of graft-versus-host responses after intestinal transplantation (dated by TCRdb to the early 2020s). General notes on the study: Recipients received multivisceral, liver-intestinal, or isolated intestinal transplants. Every recipient was given anti-thymocyte globulin induction, then maintenance tacrolimus and steroids for about three years. Bulk TCR-beta CDR3 sequencing was used to track graft-versus-host and host-versus-graft alloreactive T cell clones in the graft, circulation and bone marrow after intestinal transplantation. Alloreactive clones were identified by sequencing pre-transplant mixed lymphocyte reaction products and comparing these products with unstimulated pre-transplant donor and recipient T cells. A cohort of about 25 intestinal transplant recipients, including one retransplant, was enrolled, and 3 patients lacking pretransplant specimens were excluded. Donor T cell macrochimerism was defined as a peak of at least 4% donor T cells among recipient peripheral blood mononuclear cells. Rather than being sequenced by the commercial service, samples from a few later patients were sequenced in-house on an Illumina MiSeq and processed with MiXCR. The paper's findings and limits, for the study overall: Early after transplant, declines in HvG clones were associated with peak levels of circulating GvH clones. GvH clones turned up in recipient bone marrow, with some appearing earlier in ileal mucosa or blood, a pattern consistent with an intestinal mucosal origin. The conclusions were limited by the relatively low number and heterogeneity of the intestinal transplant patients. In the allografts of patients with donor T cell macrochimerism, GvH to HvG T cell clonal ratios were high.

The CDR3, cysteine through phenylalanine, is 12 amino acids long. The CDR3 DNA has 36 bases and is translated from base 1. V lost 4 bases and J lost 4 bases; the stretch between them is 8 bases long. CDR1 and CDR2 were assigned from the germline V gene as SQVTM and ANQGSEA. The library came from the immunoSEQ multiplex PCR assay. For most patients, high-throughput TCR-beta CDR3 sequencing of genomic DNA was performed by Adaptive Biotechnologies. The paper's processing steps were these. Adaptive's ImmunoSEQ software supplied the TCR sequencing data for 18 patients, while MiXCR and VDJtools were used to process three other patients. CDR3 nucleotide sequences shared by donor and recipient were removed because the origin of these sequences could not be assigned. Alloreactive clones required at least 2-fold expansion over unstimulated cells and minimum CFSE-low frequency of 0.002% (template counts) or 0.001% (read counts). Clones detected in sequenced pre-transplant spleen, lymph node, or MLR CFSE-low populations of the donor or recipient were defined as mappable. Cumulative frequency of alloreactive clones was calculated as a percentage of all sequences weighted by copy number. Drawn from immuneACCESS, this table holds only the in-frame rearrangements with V and J called that TCRdb kept. Clones are partly lost; checked studies trace under half to an unresolved V gene and leave the rest unexplained. The DNA gave D and trimming, while V, J and clone size come from that table. For this sample there are 15,000 to 19,000 clones; around 70% appear just once. The ten most abundant clones make up roughly 3% of the sample.

Dithiothreitol, EDTA incubations and collagenase D digestion were used to isolate intraepithelial and lamina propria lymphocytes from graft specimens. Bulk TCR-beta sequencing was performed on serial intestinal graft biopsy specimens collected as late as 600 days after transplant. On this clone: Its cognate antigen has yet to be identified. Base-call qualities are not available, and no considerably larger clone is one nucleotide away.

Recombination joined TRBV29-1 with TRBJ2-1; the D gene is not confidently resolved. This receptor was taken from a human patient who received an intestinal transplant, so some T cells may come from the graft donor. Sample: ileum tissue, taken 14 days after transplant. The CDR3 here reads CSVGPGYNEQFF. The DNA sequence is given as TGCAGCGTTGGGCCCGGGTACAATGAGCAGTTCTTC.